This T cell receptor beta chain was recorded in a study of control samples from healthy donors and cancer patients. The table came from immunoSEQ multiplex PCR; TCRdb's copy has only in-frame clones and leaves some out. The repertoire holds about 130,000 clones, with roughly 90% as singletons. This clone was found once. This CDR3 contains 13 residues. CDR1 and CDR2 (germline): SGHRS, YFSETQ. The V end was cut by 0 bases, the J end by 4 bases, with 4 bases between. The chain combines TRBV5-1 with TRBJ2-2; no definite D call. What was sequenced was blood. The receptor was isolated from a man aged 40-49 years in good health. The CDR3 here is CASSLDGTGELFF. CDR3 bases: TGCGCCAGCAGCTTGGATGGCACCGGGGAGCTGTTTTTT.